This TCR beta chain was identified in a study of monozygotic twins with inflammatory bowel disease (dated by TCRdb to between 2018 and 2020). Turning to the overall study: In total, around 30 monozygotic twin pairs made up the full study: 19 Danish pairs, all IBD-discordant, plus nine German pairs, of which four were IBD-concordant and five were IBD-discordant. Disease-associated traits were sought mainly through comparisons between IBD patients and their genetically identical healthy co-twins within discordant pairs. Each individual had, on average, about 151 000 unique TCRalpha sequences and 181 000 unique TCRbeta sequences available for analysis.

An approximately 2.5 ml peripheral blood sample was drawn into PAXgene tubes per donor and stored at -80°C. Without T cell sorting, total RNA was isolated from whole blood using the PAXgene blood miRNA kit on an automated QIAcube. Deep TCRalpha and TCRbeta repertoire profiling with unique molecular barcoding was performed on peripheral blood of monozygotic twin pairs concordant or discordant for inflammatory bowel disease. Smoking habits were recorded for all twin pairs, and each individual was classified as a current, former or never smoker. General findings and caveats noted by the study authors: IBD patients had lower TCRbeta repertoire diversity, measured by the inverse Simpson index, than their healthy co-twins. No single strong signal or clonotype linked to IBD turned up in the results, so the idea that one exists was not supported. Repertoire similarity did not differ between concordant and discordant twins, possibly due to limited statistical power. Differing immunosuppressive treatments among patients may have added background noise and inter-individual variability to the repertoires. Compared with healthy twins, IBD patients shared fewer clonotypes with other individuals, and the difference was most pronounced in patients with signs of disease activity. The analysis was unable to tell different T cell subtypes apart.

The library was obtained by 5' RACE. The input for every TCR library was 3500 ng of total RNA. For each sample, cDNA was synthesized in eight separate reactions using SMARTScribe reverse transcriptase. During cDNA synthesis, unique molecular identifiers containing a 6-nucleotide sample barcode were introduced by template switching. Two nested PCRs of roughly 16 and 10 cycles amplified the TCRalpha and TCRbeta cDNA, and bead purification followed each PCR. Before amplification, cDNA was treated with uracil DNA-glycosylase and purified using the QIAquick PCR purification kit. The second PCR added Illumina TruSeq-compatible adapters along with sample-specific barcodes. Library quality and concentration were checked on TapeStation and Qubit, and libraries were pooled at around 4.7 ng each. The pooled libraries were sequenced with 2 x 100 bp reads and custom sequencing primers on an Illumina HiSeq2500 single-index Rapid Run. As for the original processing: MiGEC version 1.2.6 was used for UMI-based consensus assembly to correct PCR and sequencing errors. MiXCR version 2.1.1 was used for V(D)J alignment, clonotype assembly and CDR3 extraction. To normalise gene usage, clonotype sharing and MAIT/NKT TCR abundance, the top 1000, 10 000 and 20 000 clonotypes in each sample were analysed. Diversity was computed as the inverse Simpson index with the vegan R package after downsampling to 27 000 UMIs. Paired Mann-Whitney U tests on discordant twin pairs were used, with Benjamini-Hochberg multiple-testing correction. TCRdb reanalyzed the reads, keeping one entry per CDR3 protein sequence and omitting DNA. TCRdb, not the authors, supplied the V and J calls. The data table for this sample lists fewer than 150,000 distinct CDR3 sequences. The ten largest clones take up around 2.5% of the sample.

Regarding this clonotype: Which antigen it targets is not known.

Its CDR3 holds 16 amino acids, cysteine through phenylalanine. A DNA sequence was not provided. The germline V gene sets CDR1 to ENHRY and CDR2 to SYGVKD. Sequencing was performed on blood. The chain was built from TRBV10-3 and TRBJ2-7; TCRdb names TRBD1, which stays unverified in the absence of DNA. The sequence came from a human donor with ulcerative colitis or Crohn's disease, or a healthy co-twin of an affected twin (not recorded which). CDR3 protein: CAISESNPGGIYEQYF.